This TCR beta chain was observed in a study of CD8+CD57+ T cells in acquired aplastic anemia. About the research overall: When averaged, DNA from sorted CD4+ and CD8+ cells came to approximately 3.2 ug. The study, taken as a whole, reports: Controls did not differ significantly from patients in CD8+ Simpson's diversity. It was found that more than 25 CD8+ CDR3 sequences were shared between patients and controls.

The template for TCR beta VDJ and CDR3 sequence profiling was genomic DNA. TCRdb itself ran the reads through MiXCR, one entry per CDR3 protein. Of 250,000 to 300,000 distinct CDR3 sequences listed, around 60% were seen once; the top ten hold less than 9.5%. Of note for this clonotype: Its antigen is currently unknown.

The origin of this receptor is a human donor with severe aplastic anemia or a healthy control (not recorded which). Sequenced sample: sorted CD4+, CD8+, or CD8+CD57+ T cells (not recorded which) from PBMCs.

CDR3 nucleotide sequence: TGTGCCAGCAGCCTGATGGGGGGCGAGCAGTACTTC. Protein product: CASSLMGGEQYF. The rearrangement uses TRBV7-9 and TRBJ2-7; tentative D call: TRBD2 (6 bases). The CDR3 has 12 amino acids. In germline, CDR1 is SEHNR, CDR2 FQNEAQ (reference sequence). Trimming stripped 5 bases from V and 6 bases from J, with 11 bases between.